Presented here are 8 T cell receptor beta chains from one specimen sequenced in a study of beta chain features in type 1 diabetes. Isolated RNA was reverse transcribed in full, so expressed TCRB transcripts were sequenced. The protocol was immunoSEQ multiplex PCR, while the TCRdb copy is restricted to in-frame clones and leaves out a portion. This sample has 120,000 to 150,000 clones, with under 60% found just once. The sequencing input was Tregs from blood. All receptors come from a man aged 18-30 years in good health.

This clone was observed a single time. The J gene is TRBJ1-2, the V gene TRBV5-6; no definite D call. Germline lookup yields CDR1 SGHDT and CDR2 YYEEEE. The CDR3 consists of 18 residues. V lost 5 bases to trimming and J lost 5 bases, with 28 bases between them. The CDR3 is CASRKGGLSAGNQYGYTF. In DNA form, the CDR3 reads TGTGCCAGCAGAAAAGGAGGTTTATCCGCGGGGAATCAGTATGGCTACACCTTC. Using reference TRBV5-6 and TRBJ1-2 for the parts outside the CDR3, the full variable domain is DAGVTQSPTHLIKTRGQQVTLRCSPKSGHDTVSWYQQALGQGPQFIFQYYEEEERQRGNFPDRFSGHQFPNYSSELNVNALLLGDSALYLCASRKGGLSAGNQYGYTFGSGTRLTVV.

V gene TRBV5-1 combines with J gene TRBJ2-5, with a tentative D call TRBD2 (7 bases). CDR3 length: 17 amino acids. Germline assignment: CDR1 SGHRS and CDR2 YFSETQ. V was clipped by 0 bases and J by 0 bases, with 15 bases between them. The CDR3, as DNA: TGCGCCAGCAGCTTGGCCACTGGGAGGGGGTACCAAGAGACCCAGTACTTC. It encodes CASSLATGRGYQETQYF.

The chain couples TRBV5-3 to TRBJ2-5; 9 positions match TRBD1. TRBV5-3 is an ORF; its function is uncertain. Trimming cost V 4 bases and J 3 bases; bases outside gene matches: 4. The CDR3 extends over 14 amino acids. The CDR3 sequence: CARSARDREETQYF. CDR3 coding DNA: TGTGCCAGAAGCGCCCGGGACAGGGAAGAGACCCAGTACTTC.

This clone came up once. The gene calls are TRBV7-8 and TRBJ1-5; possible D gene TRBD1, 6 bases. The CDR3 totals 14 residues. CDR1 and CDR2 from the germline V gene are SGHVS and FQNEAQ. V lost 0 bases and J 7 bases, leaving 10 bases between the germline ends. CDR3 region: CASSLAGGRQPQHF. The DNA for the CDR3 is TGTGCCAGCAGCTTAGCAGGGGGTCGGCAGCCCCAGCATTTT. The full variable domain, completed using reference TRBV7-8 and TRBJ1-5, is GAGVSQSPRYKVAKRGQDVALRCDPISGHVSLFWYQQALGQGPEFLTYFQNEAQLDKSGLPSDRFFAERPEGSVSTLKIQRTQQEDSAVYLCASSLAGGRQPQHFGDGTRLSIL.

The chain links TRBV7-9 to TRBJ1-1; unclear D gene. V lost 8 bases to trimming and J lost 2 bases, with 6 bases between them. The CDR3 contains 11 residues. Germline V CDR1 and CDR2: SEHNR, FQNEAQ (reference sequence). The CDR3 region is CASHSNTEAFF. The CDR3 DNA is TGTGCCAGCCACTCTAACACTGAAGCTTTCTTT.

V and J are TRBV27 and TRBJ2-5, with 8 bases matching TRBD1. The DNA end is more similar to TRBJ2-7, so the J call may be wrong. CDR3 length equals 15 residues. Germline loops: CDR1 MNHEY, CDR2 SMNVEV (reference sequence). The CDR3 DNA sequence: TGTGCCAGCAGTAAACAGGGACAGGCGCCCTACGAGCAGTACTTC. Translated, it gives CASSKQGQAPYEQYF.

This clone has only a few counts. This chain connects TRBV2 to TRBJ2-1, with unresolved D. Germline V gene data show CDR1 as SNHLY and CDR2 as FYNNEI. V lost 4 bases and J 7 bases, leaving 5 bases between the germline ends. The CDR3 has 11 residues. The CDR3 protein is CASSVMNEQFF. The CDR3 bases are TGTGCCAGCAGTGTAATGAATGAGCAGTTCTTC.

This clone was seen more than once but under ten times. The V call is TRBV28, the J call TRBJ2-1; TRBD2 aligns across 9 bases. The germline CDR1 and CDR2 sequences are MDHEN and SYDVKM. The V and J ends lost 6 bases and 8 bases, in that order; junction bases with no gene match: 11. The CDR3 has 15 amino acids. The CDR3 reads CASRIIGLASDEQFF. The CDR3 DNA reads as TGTGCCAGCAGAATAATCGGACTAGCGAGCGATGAGCAGTTCTTC. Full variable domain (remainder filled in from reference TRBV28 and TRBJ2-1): DVKVTQSSRYLVKRTGEKVFLECVQDMDHENMFWYRQDPGLGLRLIYFSYDVKMKEKGDIPEGYSVSREKKERFSLILESASTNQTSMYLCASRIIGLASDEQFFGPGTRLTVL.